This T cell receptor (beta chain) was recovered during a study of cytomegalovirus exposure and HLA in healthy donors. The wider study: Sequencing of about 179 million T cells in an earlier analysis found roughly 120 million unique TCR beta sequences.

General observations from the study: Being indistinguishable, some V segments were excluded, TRBV6-2 and TRBV6-3 among them. Cytomegalovirus association was listed for 150 or so TCR beta chains.

Concerning this clone itself: What it binds is not known.

Germline CDR1 is MGHDK and CDR2 is SYGVNS. The CDR3 consists of 15 residues. V lost 5 bases and J lost 0; bases outside the gene matches: 3. A multiplex PCR was run with 60 Vbeta primers and 13 Jbeta primers. Sequenced by immunoSEQ multiplex PCR; TCRdb stores in-frame clones only, minus some. The sample lists approximately 220,000 clones, 80% to 85% occurring once. V and J are TRBV25-1 and TRBJ1-1; 10 bases line up with TRBD1. The source is a boy between 2 and 10 years old in good health and CMV-seronegative. Source material: PBMCs. The CDR3: CASSKGQGLNTEAFF. The CDR3 coding sequence is TGTGCCAGCAGTAAGGGACAGGGGTTGAACACTGAAGCTTTCTTT.